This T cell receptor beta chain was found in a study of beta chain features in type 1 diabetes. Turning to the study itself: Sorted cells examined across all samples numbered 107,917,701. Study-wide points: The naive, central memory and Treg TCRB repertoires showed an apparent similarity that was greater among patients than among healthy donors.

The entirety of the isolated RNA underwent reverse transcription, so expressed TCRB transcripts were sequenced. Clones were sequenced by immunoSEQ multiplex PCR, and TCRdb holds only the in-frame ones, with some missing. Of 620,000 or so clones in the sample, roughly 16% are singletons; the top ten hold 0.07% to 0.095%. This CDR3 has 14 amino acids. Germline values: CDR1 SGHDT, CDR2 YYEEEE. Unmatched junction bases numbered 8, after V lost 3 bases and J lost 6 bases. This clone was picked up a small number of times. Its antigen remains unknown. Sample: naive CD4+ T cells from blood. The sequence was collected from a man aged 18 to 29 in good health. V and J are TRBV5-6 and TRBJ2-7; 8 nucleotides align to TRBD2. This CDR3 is CASSSPGGSGEQYF. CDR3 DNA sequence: TGTGCCAGCAGCTCTCCGGGAGGGTCGGGCGAGCAGTACTTC.